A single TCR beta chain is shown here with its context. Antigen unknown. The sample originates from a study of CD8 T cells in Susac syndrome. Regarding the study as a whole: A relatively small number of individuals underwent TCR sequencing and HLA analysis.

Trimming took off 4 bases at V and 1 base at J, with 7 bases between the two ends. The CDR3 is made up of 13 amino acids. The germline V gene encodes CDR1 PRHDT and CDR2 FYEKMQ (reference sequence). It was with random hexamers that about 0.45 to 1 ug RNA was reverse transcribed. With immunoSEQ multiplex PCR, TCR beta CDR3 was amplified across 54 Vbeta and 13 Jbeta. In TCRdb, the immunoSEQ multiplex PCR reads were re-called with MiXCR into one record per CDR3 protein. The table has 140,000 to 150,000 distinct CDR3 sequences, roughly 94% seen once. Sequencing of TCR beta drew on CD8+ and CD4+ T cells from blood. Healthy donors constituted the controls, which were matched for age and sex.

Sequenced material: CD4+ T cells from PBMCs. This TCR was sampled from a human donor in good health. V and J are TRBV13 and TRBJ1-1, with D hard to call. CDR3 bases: TGTGCCAGCAGCTGGCGGAAGAACACTGAAGCTTTCTTT. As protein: CASSWRKNTEAFF.